Following are 20 T cell receptor beta chains from one sample sequenced in a study of cytomegalovirus exposure and HLA in healthy donors. PCR used 60 Vbeta primers and 13 Jbeta primers. Using immunoSEQ multiplex PCR, the repertoire was profiled, and TCRdb retains in-frame clones only, with some absent. The sample comprises over 200,000 clones, more than 75% of which are singletons, and nearly 6% rests with the top ten. The specimen sequenced was PBMCs. The receptor set was obtained from a middle-aged man in good health and CMV-seropositive.

The chain has TRBV19 and TRBJ2-1; 10 nucleotides match TRBD2. This CDR3 has 15 amino acids. The germline V gene encodes CDR1 LNHDA and CDR2 SQIVND (reference sequence). J lost 4 bases, V lost 7 bases, and 7 bases had no gene match. CDR3 sequence: CASTVGLAQYNEQFF. The CDR3 region has the DNA TGTGCCAGTACCGTGGGACTAGCGCAATACAATGAGCAGTTCTTC.

The rearrangement uses TRBV29-1 and TRBJ2-5, with TRBD2 identical over 11 bases. Germline V gene data show CDR1 as SQVTM and CDR2 as ANQGSEA. Germline trimming cut 7 bases from V and 3 bases from J; bases unmatched to any gene: 7. The CDR3 is made up of 14 amino acids. The CDR3 loop is CSARTSGFKETQYF. The CDR3 region has the DNA TGCAGCGCCCGGACTAGCGGGTTTAAAGAGACCCAGTACTTC.

The chain is built from TRBV7-8 and TRBJ2-1; 8 bases agree with TRBD2. Germline loops: CDR1 SGHVS, CDR2 FQNEAQ. This CDR3 spans 19 amino acids. Trimming took 5 bases from V and 7 from J; bases not matched to a gene: 22. The CDR3 protein is CASSPPGLVHHQLKNEQFF. Written as DNA, the CDR3 is TGTGCCAGCAGCCCACCGGGACTAGTGCACCATCAATTAAAGAATGAGCAGTTCTTC.

The chain uses TRBV10-1 and TRBJ1-1; 8 nucleotides align to TRBD1. V lost 3 bases to trimming and J lost 6 bases; unmatched junction nucleotides: 3. Germline CDR1 and CDR2: WNHNN and SYGVQD (reference sequence). This CDR3 is 13 amino acids long. CDR3 residues: CASSDQGAPEAFF. CDR3 nucleotide sequence: TGCGCCAGCAGTGACCAGGGGGCACCTGAAGCTTTCTTT.

The chain couples TRBV6-5 to TRBJ2-1; 7 nucleotides align to TRBD1. V trimming: 4 bases; J trimming: 6 bases; junction bases outside the gene matches: 9. CDR3 length: 15 amino acids. Per the germline V gene, CDR1 is MNHEY and CDR2 is SVGAGI. DNA of the CDR3: TGTGCCAGCAGTTCCGACAGGGTACCAAGCAATGAGCAGTTCTTC. Amino acids: CASSSDRVPSNEQFF.

Only one count was recorded for this clone. The CDR3 here is CASSYRSPATDTQYF. DNA of the CDR3: TGTGCCAGCAGTTACAGAAGCCCCGCCACAGATACGCAGTATTTT. The V gene is TRBV6-5, the J gene TRBJ2-3; D call uncertain. V shed 2 bases and J shed 2 bases, with 11 bases lying between them. This CDR3 has 15 residues. Germline V CDR1 and CDR2: MNHEY, SVGAGI.

The rearrangement uses TRBV19 and TRBJ1-2, with 8 positions matching TRBD1. The CDR3 runs to 15 residues. Germline CDR1 is LNHDA and CDR2 is SQIVND (reference sequence). The V segment lost 3 bases and the J segment 4 bases; nucleotides outside the gene matches: 7. CDR3 nucleotides: TGTGCCAGTAGTATCTCAGACAGGGGTTTCTATGGCTACACCTTC. Translated: CASSISDRGFYGYTF.

The chain recombines TRBV19 with TRBJ2-4; TRBD2 aligns across 14 bases. Germline assignment: CDR1 LNHDA and CDR2 SQIVND (reference sequence). The length of the CDR3 is 18 residues. The V and J ends lost 7 bases and 0 bases, in that order; junction bases with no gene match: 8. This CDR3 reads CASTPGLAGALAKNIQYF. As DNA, the CDR3 is TGTGCCAGTACCCCGGGACTAGCGGGAGCACTAGCCAAAAACATTCAGTACTTC.

The gene calls are TRBV6-6 and TRBJ1-2; 9 bases map to TRBD1. From germline, CDR1 is MNHNY and CDR2 SVGAGI (reference sequence). With V trimmed by 6 bases and J by 4 bases, 9 bases remained unmatched. The CDR3 is made up of 15 amino acids. In DNA form, the CDR3 reads TGTGCCAGCAGCCCCTCGGGACAGGGTAGCTATGGCTACACCTTC. Translation gives CASSPSGQGSYGYTF.

The CDR3 sequence is CASSPDLEQGNEKLFF. The CDR3 region has the DNA TGTGCCAGCTCACCAGATTTAGAACAGGGAAATGAAAAACTGTTTTTT. The rearrangement links TRBV18 to TRBJ1-4; a weak D match, TRBD1 (6 bases). The CDR3 has 16 amino acids. The V and J ends lost 2 bases and 5 bases respectively, with 15 bases between them. Germline CDR1 reads KGHSH; CDR2 reads LQKENI.

V usage is TRBV30 and J usage is TRBJ1-2; TRBD1 might be the D (5 bases). CDR1 and CDR2 (germline): GTSNPN, SVGIG (reference sequence). The CDR3 sequence is 14 residues long. Deletions cut 1 base from V and 4 bases from J, with 13 bases between. CDR3 protein: CAWSDGQGAYGYTF. For the CDR3, the DNA is TGTGCCTGGAGTGATGGGCAGGGTGCCTATGGCTACACCTTC.

The CDR3 DNA reads TGTGCCAGCAGCTCCGGGACAGAAGAGACCCAGTACTTC. It encodes CASSSGTEETQYF. This chain connects TRBV13 to TRBJ2-5; TRBD1 matches 7 bases. V gave up 4 bases and J gave up 3 bases; unmatched junction bases: 2. Germline V gene data show CDR1 as PRHDT and CDR2 as FYEKMQ (reference sequence). The CDR3 is 13 amino acids.

The chain combines TRBV27 with TRBJ2-1; the match to TRBD2 covers 9 bases. CDR1 and CDR2 from the germline V gene are MNHEY and SMNVEV (reference sequence). The CDR3 length is 14 residues. The V gene end was trimmed by 2 bases and the J gene end by 8 bases; junction bases not matched to a gene: 4. CDR3 sequence: CASSLKGLAYEQFF. Written as DNA, the CDR3 is TGTGCCAGCAGTTTAAAGGGACTAGCCTATGAGCAGTTCTTC.

There are a few counts of this clone. J is TRBJ2-2 and V is TRBV4-2, with D possibly matching TRBD2 (5 bases). This CDR3 comprises 14 residues. Germline V lookup: CDR1 LGHNA, CDR2 YNFKEQ. V was clipped by 6 bases and J by 4 bases, with 12 bases between them. The CDR3 nucleotides are TGTGCCAGCAGTTTCAGCGGAGGCACCGGGGAGCTGTTTTTT. Encoded protein: CASSFSGGTGELFF.

The chain combines TRBV6-1 with TRBJ2-7; D is unclear. Trimming removed 1 base at V and 0 bases at J, with 7 bases between. Germline V CDR1 and CDR2: MNHNS, SASEGT. This CDR3 has 14 residues. Written as DNA, the CDR3 is TGTGCCAGCAGTGAAGTCCCTAACTCCTACGAGCAGTACTTC. This translates into CASSEVPNSYEQYF.

The chain couples TRBV29-1 to TRBJ2-6, with TRBD1 identical over 11 bases. Per germline, CDR1 SQVTM and CDR2 ANQGSEA. The CDR3 is made up of 14 amino acids. Trimming at V came to 6 bases and at J to 2 bases, leaving 0 bases not matched to a gene. The CDR3 loop is CSVGQGAGANVLTF. CDR3 in DNA: TGCAGCGTGGGACAGGGGGCTGGGGCCAACGTCCTGACTTTC.

This clone has only one observation. The chain carries TRBV6-1 and TRBJ1-3; tentatively, D is TRBD1 (5 bases). Trimming removed 4 bases at V and 0 bases at J, with 10 bases between. CDR3 size: 15 residues. Germline V gene data show CDR1 as MNHNS and CDR2 as SASEGT. The CDR3 loop is CASSGQMSSGNTIYF. The DNA of the CDR3 is TGTGCCAGCAGTGGACAGATGAGCTCTGGAAACACCATATATTTT.

V usage is TRBV9 and J usage is TRBJ2-5; D is unclear. The length of the CDR3 is 17 residues. Looked up from germline, CDR1 is SGDLS and CDR2 is YYNGEE. V lost 0 bases, J lost 2 bases, and 17 bases lay in between. CDR3 nucleotide sequence: TGTGCCAGCAGCGTAGGGATAAGTCCGGAGCCACAAGAGACCCAGTACTTC. Translating it yields CASSVGISPEPQETQYF. Looking up the rest from reference TRBV9 and TRBJ2-5 gives the full variable domain: DSGVTQTPKHLITATGQRVTLRCSPRSGDLSVYWYQQSLDQGLQFLIQYYNGEERAKGNILERFSAQQFPDLHSELNLSSLELGDSALYFCASSVGISPEPQETQYFGPGTRLLVL.

The V call is TRBV10-3, the J call TRBJ1-2, with 7 bases identical to TRBD1. With V trimmed by 4 bases and J by 3 bases, 8 bases remained unmatched. The CDR3 covers 15 residues. From germline, CDR1 is ENHRY and CDR2 SYGVKD. DNA of the CDR3: TGTGCCATCAGTGTAGGGCGTCAGGGGGACTATGGCTACACCTTC. This translates into CAISVGRQGDYGYTF.

This rearrangement joins TRBV6-5 to TRBJ2-1, with TRBD2 matching 9 bases. Germline loops: CDR1 MNHEY, CDR2 SVGAGI. After removal of 4 bases from V and 4 bases from J, the junction contained 8 bases not matched to a gene. The CDR3 length is 16 residues. For the CDR3, the DNA is TGTGCCAGCAGTTCCCCAAGCGGGAGGCTTTACAATGAGCAGTTCTTC. Its translation is CASSSPSGRLYNEQFF.